Shown below are 29 T cell receptor beta chains from a single sample sequenced in a study of T cell changes during pregnancy in multiple sclerosis. Some clones are missing from TCRdb's copy, which holds only in-frame ones; the method was immunoSEQ multiplex PCR. This table holds tens of thousands of clones, 91% found once. Source: CD4+ T cells from peripheral blood mononuclear cells, taken before pregnancy. The origin of the receptors is a female donor with multiple sclerosis, enrolled in a pregnancy study.

J is TRBJ1-5 and V is TRBV18; the D gene is possibly TRBD1 (5 bases). The V end lost 0 bases, the J end lost 7 bases, and 13 bases lay between the germline ends. In germline, CDR1 is KGHSH, CDR2 LQKENI. The CDR3 is made up of 15 amino acids. The CDR3 DNA reads as TGTGCCAGCTCACCACCGGGTAGGGGAAGGCAGCCCCAGCATTTT. Its protein product is CASSPPGRGRQPQHF.

V gene TRBV5-4 combines with J gene TRBJ2-7; TRBD2 matches at 9 bases. The germline gives CDR1 SGHNT, CDR2 YYREEE (reference sequence). The CDR3 has 15 amino acids. Unmatched junction bases numbered 4, after V lost 3 bases and J lost 0 bases. CDR3 bases: TGTGCCAGCAGCTCACCTAGCGGGGACTCCTACGAGCAGTACTTC. Protein sequence: CASSSPSGDSYEQYF.

This clone was observed once. The chain recombines TRBV5-1 with TRBJ2-1; D may be TRBD1 (5 bases). The germline V gene encodes CDR1 SGHRS and CDR2 YFSETQ. The CDR3 has 15 residues. Between the trimmed V and J ends, which lost 2 bases and 4 bases, there was a span of 13 bases. The CDR3 nucleotides are TGCGCCAGCAGCTTAGGGGCGACGGGTTACAATGAGCAGTTCTTC. It encodes CASSLGATGYNEQFF.

The chain couples TRBV5-1 to TRBJ2-5, with 10 bases lining up with TRBD1. The CDR3 covers 16 residues. CDR1 and CDR2 from the germline V gene are SGHRS and YFSETQ. The V segment lost 3 bases and the J segment 4 bases; nucleotides outside the gene matches: 9. CDR3 sequence: CASSWGGQGYGETQYF. As DNA, the CDR3 is TGCGCCAGCAGCTGGGGGGGACAGGGGTATGGAGAGACCCAGTACTTC.

V gene TRBV7-2 combines with J gene TRBJ1-2, with D possibly being TRBD1 (6 bases). In germline, CDR1 is SGHTA, CDR2 FQGNSA. The V end was cut by 5 bases, the J end by 0 bases, with 19 bases between. The CDR3 runs to 17 residues. As DNA, the CDR3 is TGTGCCAGCAGCCGAGCCCCTAACAGGGCGCCTAACTATGGCTACACCTTC. Its translation is CASSRAPNRAPNYGYTF.

The chain couples TRBV30 to TRBJ2-2; D uncertain. This CDR3 has 15 amino acids. CDR1 and CDR2 from the germline V gene are GTSNPN and SVGIG (reference sequence). Trimming shortened V by 0 bases and J by 0 bases, and 8 bases separated the two germline ends. The CDR3 DNA follows: TGTGCCTGGAGTGTAGTCAGGTCGAACACCGGGGAGCTGTTTTTT. Amino acid sequence: CAWSVVRSNTGELFF.

CDR3 in DNA: TGTGCCAGCAGCTTATTACCGGGTAGCAATCAGCCCCAGCATTTT. Its translation: CASSLLPGSNQPQHF. J is TRBJ1-5 and V is TRBV5-4, with D unresolved. The CDR3 spans 15 residues. V dropped 2 bases and J dropped 0 bases, with 9 bases sitting between them. CDR1 and CDR2 from the germline V gene are SGHNT and YYREEE (reference sequence).

This clone was detected once. CDR3 nucleotide sequence: TGTGCCAGCAGCTTGTCTAGCGGGGGCTGGGCCGGGGAGCTGTTTTTT. Amino acids: CASSLSSGGWAGELFF. The gene calls are TRBV7-2 and TRBJ2-2; 10 bases map to TRBD2. Germline values: CDR1 SGHTA, CDR2 FQGNSA. The V gene end was trimmed by 3 bases and the J gene end by 6 bases; junction bases not matched to a gene: 7. This CDR3 is 16 amino acids long.

The rearrangement uses TRBV6-1 and TRBJ1-5, with D maybe TRBD1 (6 bases). Trimming took 2 bases from V and 5 from J, leaving 10 bases between them. The germline V gene has CDR1 MNHNS and CDR2 SASEGT. CDR3 length equals 14 residues. CDR3 nucleotides: TGTGCCAGCAGTGAAACACAGGGTTATCAGCCCCAGCATTTT. It translates to CASSETQGYQPQHF.

The rearrangement joins TRBV7-9 to TRBJ2-3; 7 bases are a match to TRBD1. J lost 0 bases, V lost 1 base, and 1 base had no gene match. Germline V gene sequence: CDR1 SEHNR, CDR2 FQNEAQ (reference sequence). The CDR3 extends over 15 amino acids. The CDR3 region has the DNA TGTGCCAGCAGCTTAGGGGACAGCAGCACAGATACGCAGTATTTT. This encodes CASSLGDSSTDTQYF.

This sequence joins TRBV18 and TRBJ1-6; D uncertain. Germline V gene lookup returns CDR1 KGHSH and CDR2 LQKENI. There are 15 residues in the CDR3. V was shortened by 4 bases and J by 8 bases, with 15 bases between the two germline ends. CDR3 region: CASSLRSPRDSPLHF. For the CDR3, the DNA is TGTGCCAGCTCACTACGTTCGCCCCGGGATTCACCCCTCCACTTT.

V is TRBV7-3 and J is TRBJ1-2; a weak D match, TRBD1 (5 bases). The germline V gene encodes CDR1 SGHTA and CDR2 FQGTGA. V lost 4 bases and J lost 5, with 17 bases in between. The length of the CDR3 is 15 residues. The chain's CDR3 is CASSSDSLGVYGYTF. CDR3 coding DNA: TGTGCCAGCAGCTCCGACAGCCTAGGCGTTTATGGCTACACCTTC. The entire variable domain, with the rest obtained from reference TRBV7-3 and TRBJ1-2, is as follows: GAGVSQTPSNKVTEKGKYVELRCDPISGHTALYWYRQSLGQGPEFLIYFQGTGAADDSGLPNDRFFAVRPEGSVSTLKIQRTERGDSAVYLCASSSDSLGVYGYTFGSGTRLTVV.

This chain uses TRBV10-3 with TRBJ1-1, with TRBD1 matching over 7 bases. CDR3 length: 17 residues. Unmatched junction bases numbered 10, after V lost 0 bases and J lost 3 bases. Germline V gene lookup returns CDR1 ENHRY and CDR2 SYGVKD. In DNA form, the CDR3 reads TGTGCCATCAGTGAGTCGTGGCCGACAGGGCTGGACACTGAAGCTTTCTTT. This codes for CAISESWPTGLDTEAFF.

The rearrangement joins TRBV19 to TRBJ2-7; 7 nucleotides agree with TRBD2. Germline V lookup: CDR1 LNHDA, CDR2 SQIVND (reference sequence). The CDR3 consists of 15 residues. Trimming removed 5 bases from V and 2 bases from J; junction bases left unmatched: 9. Written as DNA, the CDR3 is TGTGCCAGTAGTCATGCGGGGGACGGTACCTACGAGCAGTACTTC. Its protein product is CASSHAGDGTYEQYF.

The chain uses TRBV6-1 and TRBJ1-2; 7 positions match TRBD1. The CDR3 contains 14 residues. V shed 6 bases and J 6 bases; nucleotides not matched to a gene: 10. CDR1 is MNHNS and CDR2 is SASEGT in the germline V gene. Here the CDR3 reads CASRETGSRNGYTF. In nucleotides, the CDR3 is TGTGCCAGCAGAGAGACAGGGAGTAGGAATGGCTACACCTTC.

V and J are TRBV7-2 and TRBJ2-2, with TRBD2 matching 11 bases. V gave up 5 bases and J gave up 7 bases; unmatched junction bases: 3. The CDR3 consists of 14 residues. CDR1 is SGHTA, CDR2 FQGNSA, per germline. CDR3 residues: CASSRSGGGGELFF. The CDR3 region has the DNA TGTGCCAGCAGCCGTAGCGGGGGGGGCGGGGAGCTGTTTTTT.

V and J are TRBV7-3 and TRBJ1-1; the D gene is possibly TRBD1 (5 bases). Trimming took off 1 base at V and 4 bases at J, with 22 bases between the two ends. Germline-derived CDR1 and CDR2 are SGHTA and FQGTGA. This CDR3 spans 18 amino acids. CDR3 DNA sequence: TGTGCCAGCAGCTTAAACAGGCCTGGTTGGGGATTCGGCACTGAAGCTTTCTTT. Protein sequence: CASSLNRPGWGFGTEAFF.

This chain connects TRBV2 to TRBJ2-7; 7 nucleotides line up with TRBD1. Germline CDR1 and CDR2: SNHLY and FYNNEI. CDR3 size: 13 residues. Losses at the gene ends were 3 bases for V and 7 bases for J; bases not matched to a gene: 6. The CDR3 reads CASSDEGAWEQYF. Written as DNA, the CDR3 is TGTGCCAGCAGTGATGAGGGGGCGTGGGAGCAGTACTTC.

V and J are TRBV7-9 and TRBJ2-4; possibly TRBD1 for D (5 bases). The CDR3 is 12 amino acids. The V and J ends lost 4 bases and 6 bases respectively, with 7 bases between them. Per germline, CDR1 SEHNR and CDR2 FQNEAQ (reference sequence). CDR3 bases: TGTGCCAGCAGCTCCCAGGGAAACATTCAGTACTTC. Translation: CASSSQGNIQYF.

The rearrangement uses TRBV7-9 and TRBJ1-1, with D maybe TRBD1 (5 bases). Germline V gene sequence: CDR1 SEHNR, CDR2 FQNEAQ (reference sequence). CDR3 length: 16 amino acids. The ends were cut back, 5 bases at V and 1 base at J, with 17 bases in the middle. The CDR3 bases are TGTGCCAGCAGCCTAGTACTAAGCAGGGAGAACACTGAAGCTTTCTTT. Translating gives CASSLVLSRENTEAFF.

The chain recombines TRBV18 with TRBJ1-5; 9 nucleotides match TRBD1. Unmatched junction bases numbered 6, after V lost 6 bases and J lost 0 bases. Germline-derived CDR1 and CDR2 are KGHSH and LQKENI. The CDR3 has 16 residues. The CDR3 loop reads CASSAQGANSNQPQHF. The CDR3 nucleotides read TGTGCCAGCTCGGCACAGGGGGCGAATAGCAATCAGCCCCAGCATTTT.

The rearrangement uses TRBV6-5 and TRBJ1-5; TRBD1 matches at 8 bases. V shed 7 bases and J 5 bases; nucleotides not matched to a gene: 4. CDR1 is MNHEY, CDR2 SVGAGI, per germline. There are 13 residues in the CDR3. The CDR3 sequence is CASKRTGHQPQHF. The CDR3 bases are TGTGCCAGCAAACGGACAGGGCATCAGCCCCAGCATTTT.

To note about this clone: The junction differs from germline at one of its ends, possibly a read error. V and J are TRBV7-7 and TRBJ2-5; no clear D gene. The CDR3 contains 14 residues. CDR1 and CDR2 from the germline V gene are SSHAT and FNYEAQ (reference sequence). In DNA, the CDR3 is TGTGCTAGCAGCTTAGGAGAGTACCAAGAGACCCAGTACTTC. Protein product: CASSLGEYQETQYF.

CDR3 sequence reads: CASSSGGAAQVEQYF. CDR3 nucleotides: TGTGCCAGCAGCTCCGGGGGGGCCGCCCAGGTAGAGCAGTACTTC. The chain uses TRBV7-2 and TRBJ2-7; TRBD2 matches 8 bases. The CDR3 is 15 amino acids. Trimming removed 4 bases from V and 7 bases from J; junction bases left unmatched: 12. Germline values: CDR1 SGHTA, CDR2 FQGNSA.

The rearrangement joins TRBV30 to TRBJ1-1; a possible D gene is TRBD1 (5 bases). Germline V gene sequence: CDR1 GTSNPN, CDR2 SVGIG (reference sequence). V lost 5 bases and J 0 bases, leaving 10 bases between the germline ends. The CDR3 has 13 amino acids. CDR3 residues: CAWSSGVNTEAFF. The CDR3 nucleotides read TGTGCCTGGTCTTCGGGGGTGAACACTGAAGCTTTCTTT.

The V gene is TRBV5-4, the J gene TRBJ2-7; D not resolved. Germline V gene sequence: CDR1 SGHNT, CDR2 YYREEE (reference sequence). Trimming left V 4 bases short and J 0 bases short, with 11 bases between. This CDR3 spans 14 amino acids. DNA for the CDR3: TGTGCCAGCAGCCCCGAGACTGGCTCCTACGAGCAGTACTTC. Its protein product is CASSPETGSYEQYF.

The chain couples TRBV7-3 to TRBJ1-6, with D hard to call. Germline CDR1 and CDR2: SGHTA and FQGTGA. The V end was cut by 4 bases, the J end by 9 bases, with 16 bases between. The CDR3 is 15 amino acids. For the CDR3, the DNA is TGTGCCAGCAGCTCCCGCGGCCCCCCCTTTTCACCCCTCCACTTT. Amino acids: CASSSRGPPFSPLHF.

This chain joins TRBV27 and TRBJ2-2; a weak D match, TRBD2 (6 bases). There are 16 residues in the CDR3. V lost 3 bases to trimming and J lost 1 base, with 12 bases between them. The germline V gene encodes CDR1 MNHEY and CDR2 SMNVEV (reference sequence). The CDR3 loop reads CASSFLGLQNTGELFF. CDR3 sequence (DNA): TGTGCCAGCAGTTTTCTGGGACTCCAGAACACCGGGGAGCTGTTTTTT.

The chain is built from TRBV27 and TRBJ2-7; 9 bases map to TRBD2. The germline V gene has CDR1 MNHEY and CDR2 SMNVEV (reference sequence). J was trimmed by 6 bases and V by 5 bases; bases with no gene match: 17. The CDR3 covers 17 residues. CDR3 sequence (DNA): TGTGCCAGCAGTAAGGGGCTTCGAGCGGGGGGTTTGGGCGAGCAGTACTTC. Translating gives CASSKGLRAGGLGEQYF.